The 13 T cell receptor beta chains in this list originate from one sample, sequenced in a study of CD8+CD57+ T cells in acquired aplastic anemia. Genomic DNA constituted the template upon which TCR beta VDJ and CDR3 profiling was performed. TCRdb itself ran the reads through MiXCR, one entry per CDR3 protein. This table has under 200,000 distinct CDR3 sequences, around half appearing once. Patients selected for sequencing had displayed CD8+CD57+ cell expansion by flow cytometry. The sequencing sample was made of sorted CD4+, CD8+, or CD8+CD57+ T cells (not recorded which) from PBMCs. All receptors come from a human donor with aplastic anemia.

This clonotype was detected a few times. The genes are TRBV14 and TRBJ1-2, with no clear D. Germline V lookup: CDR1 SGHDN, CDR2 FVKESK. This CDR3 contains 13 residues. V lost 6 bases, J lost 3 bases, and 11 bases lay in between. The CDR3 DNA sequence: TGTGCCAGCAGTGCCGAGGGTGACTATGGCTACACCTTC. This codes for CASSAEGDYGYTF.

This clonotype has only one observation. A read error is likely, as this CDR3 ends without the conserved phenylalanine or tryptophan. Because the CDR3's place on the DNA is in doubt, the DNA is left out and the CDR3 is given as listed by TCRdb. The chain combines TRBV7-3 with TRBJ1-2. The germline CDR1 and CDR2 sequences are SGHTA and FQGTGA. Termini included, the CDR3 measures 8 amino acids. This CDR3 is CASSSLTS.

The V and J genes are TRBV12-3 or TRBV12-4 and TRBJ2-1; a weak D match, TRBD1 (5 bases). V was pared by 8 bases and J by 1 base, with 15 bases between. The CDR3 is 15 amino acids. The CDR3 reads CASAPWPGSYNEQFF. The DNA for the CDR3 is TGTGCCAGCGCGCCGTGGCCAGGGTCCTACAATGAGCAGTTCTTC.

This rearrangement joins TRBV24-1 to TRBJ2-7; D gene uncertain. The germline V gene encodes CDR1 KGHDR and CDR2 SFDVKD. Trimming removed 6 bases at V and 0 bases at J, with 20 bases between. The CDR3 is made up of 17 amino acids. In DNA form, the CDR3 reads TGTGCCACCAGTCTGTCAGAAGGCCGGCGTAGCTCCTACGAGCAGTACTTC. As protein: CATSLSEGRRSSYEQYF.

The chain joins TRBV9 to TRBJ2-1; D not certain. The CDR3 extends over 11 amino acids. The germline V and J ends were trimmed by 4 bases and 7 bases, with 6 bases remaining between them. Looked up from germline, CDR1 is SGDLS and CDR2 is YYNGEE. CDR3 loop: CASSSSNEQFF. Here the CDR3 DNA reads TGTGCCAGCAGCTCTAGTAATGAGCAGTTCTTC.

This clonotype showed up just a few times. Written as DNA, the CDR3 is TGCGCCAGCAGTGAGTCGAACGTCGACTATGGCTACACCTTC. Translating it yields CASSESNVDYGYTF. V and J are TRBV10-2 and TRBJ1-2; D remains ambiguous. Trimming stripped 0 bases from V and 3 bases from J, with 8 bases between. The germline CDR1 and CDR2 sequences are WSHSY and SAAADI. The CDR3 consists of 14 residues.

This clonotype has only one observation. The V gene is TRBV15, the J gene TRBJ2-1, with TRBD1 as a possible D gene (5 bases). V lost 3 bases and J lost 4, with 16 bases in between. This CDR3 comprises 16 residues. Per the germline V gene, CDR1 is LNHNV and CDR2 is YYDKDF (reference sequence). As DNA, the CDR3 is TGTGCCACCAGCAGCCAGGTCCAGGGCCTGTACAATGAGCAGTTCTTC. This encodes CATSSQVQGLYNEQFF.

About this clonotype itself: This may arise from a read error, as a much more abundant clone is one base away. The chain couples TRBV4-3 to TRBJ1-2; 8 bases map to TRBD1. The CDR3 loop spans 15 amino acids. CDR1 and CDR2 from the germline V gene are LGHNA and YSLEER. The V and J ends lost 4 bases and 2 bases, in that order; junction bases with no gene match: 6. CDR3 DNA sequence: TGCGCCAGCAGCCGAGAGACAGGGGCGAACTATGGCTACACCTTC. Translation: CASSRETGANYGYTF.

Note on this clonotype: At one boundary the junction diverges from the germline segment, which might be a read error. The chain joins TRBV11-1 to TRBJ1-6; 8 bases map to TRBD1. The V gene's germline CDR1 is SGHAT and CDR2 FQDESV (reference sequence). There are 17 residues in the CDR3. CDR3 in DNA: TGTGCCAGCAGCCATAGACAGGGGAGCTCCTATGATTCACCCCTCCACTTT. Its translation is CASSHRQGSSYDSPLHF.

Concerning this clonotype itself: This may arise from a read error, as a much more abundant clone is one base away. The CDR3, as DNA: TGTGCCAGTAGGTGGGGCGTGTCTTTCTTT. Protein: CASRWGVSFF. The chain is built from TRBV10-3 and TRBJ1-1, with a possible D match to TRBD1 (5 bases). The V end lost 10 bases, the J end lost 12 bases, and 15 bases lay between the germline ends. Per germline, CDR1 ENHRY and CDR2 SYGVKD. The CDR3 runs 10 residues.

The chain recombines TRBV12-3 or TRBV12-4 with TRBJ2-7; 10 nucleotides agree with TRBD1. V shed 6 bases and J 5 bases; nucleotides not matched to a gene: 7. The CDR3 covers 14 residues. CDR3 region: CASRPGQGIDEQYF. The CDR3 coding sequence is TGTGCCAGCAGACCGGGACAGGGGATCGACGAGCAGTACTTC.

With regard to this clonotype: Given a much more abundant clone one base away, this may be a read error. The V call is TRBV5-1, the J call TRBJ2-7, with D possibly being TRBD1 (6 bases). From germline, CDR1 is SGHRS and CDR2 YFSETQ. CDR3 length: 15 residues. The V end was cut by 1 base, the J end by 0 bases, with 11 bases between. The CDR3 DNA is TGCGCCAGCAGCTTGTTTGACAGGATCTCCTACGAGCAGTACGTC. Its translation: CASSLFDRISYEQYV.

The chain employs TRBV24-1 and TRBJ2-3; 11 positions match TRBD2. J lost 5 bases, V lost 8 bases, and 5 bases had no gene match. This CDR3 has 14 residues. Germline V gives CDR1 KGHDR, CDR2 SFDVKD. The CDR3 bases are TGTGCCACCACGACAGGGACTAGCGGAGATACGCAGTATTTT. Its translation is CATTTGTSGDTQYF.